The clone carrying this T cell receptor (beta chain) has a handful of counts. The CDR3 consists of 15 residues. Trimming cost V 0 bases and J 0 bases, with 7 bases left between them. Germline V gives CDR1 SGHNT, CDR2 YENEEA. The data stem from a study of blood T cell repertoires in COVID-19. Clones were read by immunoSEQ multiplex PCR, and TCRdb kept only the in-frame ones, dropping some. The table lists some 62,000 clones, less than 80% of them singletons. The specimen was peripheral blood. V usage is TRBV11-3 and J usage is TRBJ2-3; D is undetermined. The receptor was isolated from a man aged 55 to 69 with acute or convalescent COVID-19. In DNA form, the CDR3 reads TGTGCCAGCAGCTTAGACAGGTCTAGCACAGATACGCAGTATTTT. Its translation is CASSLDRSSTDTQYF. Together with reference TRBV11-3 and TRBJ2-3, the CDR3 gives the full variable domain: EAGVVQSPRYKIIEKKQPVAFWCNPISGHNTLYWYLQNLGQGPELLIRYENEEAVDDSQLPKDRFSAERLKGVDSTLKIQPAELGDSAVYLCASSLDRSSTDTQYFGPGTRLTVL.